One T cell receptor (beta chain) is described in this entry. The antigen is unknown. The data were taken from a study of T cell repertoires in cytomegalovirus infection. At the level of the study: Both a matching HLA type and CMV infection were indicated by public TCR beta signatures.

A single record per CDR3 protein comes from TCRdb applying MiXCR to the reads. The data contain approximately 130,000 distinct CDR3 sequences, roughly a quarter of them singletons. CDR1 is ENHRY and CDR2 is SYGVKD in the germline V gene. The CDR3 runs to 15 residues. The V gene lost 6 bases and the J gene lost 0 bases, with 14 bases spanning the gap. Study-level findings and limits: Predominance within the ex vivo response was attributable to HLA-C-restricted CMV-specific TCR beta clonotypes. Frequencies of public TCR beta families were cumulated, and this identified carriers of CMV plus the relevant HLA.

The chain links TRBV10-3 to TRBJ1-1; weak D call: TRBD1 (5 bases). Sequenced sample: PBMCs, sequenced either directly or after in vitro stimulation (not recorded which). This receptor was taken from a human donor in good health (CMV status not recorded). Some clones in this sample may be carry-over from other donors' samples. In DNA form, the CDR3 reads TGTGCCATCAGGCAACAGGAGAATCTGAACACTGAAGCTTTCTTT. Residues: CAIRQQENLNTEAFF.